This TCR beta chain was documented in a study of blood T cell repertoires in COVID-19. As for the study in general: Sites across the United States, Italy and Spain contributed samples from acute and convalescent COVID-19. PBMCs, B-cell-depleted T cells, or T cells were the source of the cDNA or gDNA that made up the material.

The protocol was immunoSEQ multiplex PCR, while the TCRdb copy is restricted to in-frame clones and leaves out a portion. The sample contains approximately 280,000 clones, approximately 86% of which appear only once. CDR1 is SQVTM, CDR2 ANQGSEA, per germline. V was clipped by 7 bases and J by 8 bases, with 14 bases between them. There are 11 residues in the CDR3. This receptor was taken from a woman between 25 and 40 years old who had recovered from COVID-19. Sequencing used peripheral blood. The rearrangement links TRBV29-1 to TRBJ1-2, with unresolved D. The CDR3 sequence: CSGEATGGYTF. The CDR3 coding sequence is TGCAGCGGGGAGGCGACGGGAGGCTACACCTTC.